The source of this T cell receptor beta chain is a study of T cell repertoires in aging, cancer and after chemotherapy. CDR3 size: 16 residues. Germline V CDR1 and CDR2: DFQATT, SNEGSKA (reference sequence). The V gene lost 3 bases and the J gene lost 1 base, with 13 bases spanning the gap. This clonotype came up a few times. Its specificity is unknown. Findings and caveats of the study: Compared with age-matched healthy donors, untreated hematological or solid cancer patients showed higher blood TCR clonality.

TCR beta rearrangements were amplified from peripheral blood genomic DNA. Multiplex touch-down PCR with TRB-A/B primers amplified rearranged V-D-J TRB sequences. Using its own MiXCR run on the multiplex PCR reads, TCRdb lists one record per CDR3 protein. The profile shows over 15,000 distinct CDR3 sequences, 35% to 40% of them singletons. The sample was blood. The V gene is TRBV20-1, the J gene TRBJ2-6; tentatively, D is TRBD1 (5 bases). The sequence came from a human donor with a solid tumor. The CDR3 DNA follows: TGCAGTGCTAGTAGCCAGGGTCTGTCTGGGGCCAACGTCCTGACTTTC. It codes for CSASSQGLSGANVLTF.